Listed below are T cell receptor beta chains from one sample, sequenced in a study of Ad26.COV2.S vaccination and SARS-CoV-2 variants. TCRdb's table, derived via immunoSEQ multiplex PCR, lists solely in-frame clones and lacks some. The data show roughly 250,000 clones, 70% to 90% seen once. The material was peripheral blood, obtained in a trial of Ad26.COV2.S vaccine versus placebo. The receptors originated from a person between 18 and 65 years old who received the Ad26.COV2.S COVID-19 vaccine or a placebo. The CDR3 runs from the conserved cysteine through the conserved F or W. D genes are given only for firm matches. Expanded clones get a size class; other rows say once, few or many, or leave the size out.

>TRBJ1-5|-|-|TRBV21-1
TGTGCCAGCAGCAAAAAGACAGTCGACCAGCCCCAGCATTTT
CASSKKTVDQPQHF
>TRBJ2-1|-|-|TRBV21-1
TGTGCCAGCAGCAAAGTTCTAGCGGGAGAGTTTTGCAATGAGCAGTTCTTC
CASSKVLAGEFCNEQFF
>TRBJ2-3|-|-|TRBV6-4
TGTGCCAGCAGCGGGGGAAGTAGCACAGATACGCAGTATTTT
CASSGGSSTDTQYF
>TRBJ1-6|-|few|TRBV4-2
TGTGCCAGCAGCCCCGGGGCGAGCTCCTATAATTCACCCCTCCACTTT
CASSPGASSYNSPLHF
>TRBJ2-1|-|-|TRBV29-1
TGCAGCGTTGAGGCAGGGGCCTATTACAATGAGCAGTTCTTC
CSVEAGAYYNEQFF
>TRBJ2-3|-|-|TRBV3-1/TRBV3-2
TGTGCCAGCAGCCCGAGACTGGAGGGGCTGCAGTATTTT
CASSPRLEGLQYF
>TRBJ1-2|-|-|TRBV3-1/TRBV3-2
TGTGCCAGCAGCCCCTGTCCCGGGGTTGGACACCCCAGGGATGGCTACACCTTC
CASSPCPGVGHPRDGYTF
>TRBJ2-1|TRBD1|-|TRBV5-5
TGTGCCAGCAGCTCGTCCGGGACAGGGGGCGGTGAGCAGTTCTTC
CASSSSGTGGGEQFF
>TRBJ1-4|-|-|TRBV28
TGTGCCAGCAGTTCCGGGGGGGGAGGGTCTAAGGAAAAACTGTTTTTT
CASSSGGGGSKEKLFF
>TRBJ1-1|-|-|TRBV5-4
TGTGCCAGCAGCTTGGAATCCTACCTGAACACTGAAGCTTTCTTT
CASSLESYLNTEAFF
>TRBJ2-5|-|-|TRBV7-2
TGTGCCAGCAGCTTAACCAAACTAGTCCAAGAGACCCAGTACTTC
CASSLTKLVQETQYF
>TRBJ1-1|-|-|TRBV19
TGTGCCAGTAGTATAGATACAGTTTTGGACACTGAAGCTTTCTTT
CASSIDTVLDTEAFF
>TRBJ1-1|-|-|TRBV18
TGTGCCAGCTCGGACGGCATGAACACTGAAGCTTTCTTT
CASSDGMNTEAFF
>TRBJ1-6|TRBD1|-|TRBV28
TGTGCCAGCAGGGGGACAGGGGGCGGATCACCCCTCCACTTT
CASRGTGGGSPLHF
>TRBJ2-5|-|-|TRBV2
TGTGCCAGCAGTGATAGGTTGAGACAGACAGAGACCCAGTACTTC
CASSDRLRQTETQYF